The sequence of this T cell receptor beta chain was determined in a study of blood T cells in healthy people across ages. This clonotype has just a few counts. A second PCR of 7 to 11 cycles used a sample-barcoded 5' primer and a J-beta primer mix. TCRdb re-derived calls from the 5' RACE reads in MiXCR, one entry per CDR3 protein. The sample yields around 1,000,000 distinct CDR3 sequences, around 27% seen once. Trimming left V 2 bases short and J 11 bases short, with 18 bases between. Per the germline V gene, CDR1 is LNHDA and CDR2 is SQIVND (reference sequence). CDR3 length: 14 residues. A further study also used this sample, focusing on T cells of mothers and their children. According to that study: The donor cohort consisted of three healthy Caucasian mothers and their six children. Reads obtained per mother exceeded 8.5 million TCR beta CDR3 reads, with 2.5 million to 3.5 million obtained per child. Whether pairs are related or unrelated, thymic selection shapes their TCR recombination output in much the same way. None of the identified T cell clones proved to be persistent microchimeric clones.

The receptor's source is a girl aged 2-10 years in good health. This chain connects TRBV19 to TRBJ1-2; D perhaps matches TRBD1 (6 bases). The material sequenced was blood. The CDR3 nucleotides are TGTGCCAGTAGTATATTCGAGACAGGAGGACGATACACCTTC. It translates to CASSIFETGGRYTF.